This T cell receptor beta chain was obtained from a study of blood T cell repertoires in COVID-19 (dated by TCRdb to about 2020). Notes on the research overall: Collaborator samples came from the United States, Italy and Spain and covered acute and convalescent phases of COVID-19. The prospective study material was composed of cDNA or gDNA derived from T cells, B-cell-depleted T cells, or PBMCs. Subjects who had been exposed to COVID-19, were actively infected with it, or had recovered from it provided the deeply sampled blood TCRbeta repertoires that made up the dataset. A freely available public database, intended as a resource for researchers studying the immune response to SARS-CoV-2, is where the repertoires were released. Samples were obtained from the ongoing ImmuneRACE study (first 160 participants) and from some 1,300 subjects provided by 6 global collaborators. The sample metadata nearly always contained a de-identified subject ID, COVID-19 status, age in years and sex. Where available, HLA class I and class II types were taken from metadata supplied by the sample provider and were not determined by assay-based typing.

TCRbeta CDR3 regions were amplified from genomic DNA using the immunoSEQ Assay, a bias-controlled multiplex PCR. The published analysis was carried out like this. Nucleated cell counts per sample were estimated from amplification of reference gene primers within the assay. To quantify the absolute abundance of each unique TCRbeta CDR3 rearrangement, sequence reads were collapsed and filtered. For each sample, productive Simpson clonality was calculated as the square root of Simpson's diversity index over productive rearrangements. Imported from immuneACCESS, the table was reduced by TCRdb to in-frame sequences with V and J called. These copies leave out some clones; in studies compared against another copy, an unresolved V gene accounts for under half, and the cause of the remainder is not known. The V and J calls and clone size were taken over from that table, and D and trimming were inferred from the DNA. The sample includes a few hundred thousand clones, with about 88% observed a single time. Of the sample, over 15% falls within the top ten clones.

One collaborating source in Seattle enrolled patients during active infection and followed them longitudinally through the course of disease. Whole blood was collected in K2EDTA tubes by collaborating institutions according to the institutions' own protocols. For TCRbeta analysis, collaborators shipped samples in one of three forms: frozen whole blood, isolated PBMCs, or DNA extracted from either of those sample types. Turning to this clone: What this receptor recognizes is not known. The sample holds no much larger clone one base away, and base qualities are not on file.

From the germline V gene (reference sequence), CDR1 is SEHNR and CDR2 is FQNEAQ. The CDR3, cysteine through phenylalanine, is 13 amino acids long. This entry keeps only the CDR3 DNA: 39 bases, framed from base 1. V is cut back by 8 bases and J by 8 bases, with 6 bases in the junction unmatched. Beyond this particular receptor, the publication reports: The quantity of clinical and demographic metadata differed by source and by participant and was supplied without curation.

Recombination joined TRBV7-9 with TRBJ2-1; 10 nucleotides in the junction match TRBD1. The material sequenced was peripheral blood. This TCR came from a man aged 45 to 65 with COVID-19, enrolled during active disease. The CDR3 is CASGTGARDEQFF. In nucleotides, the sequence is TGTGCCAGCGGGACAGGGGCTCGCGATGAGCAGTTCTTC.